This entry is about one TCR beta chain. Its antigen remains unidentified. V was trimmed by 7 bases and J by 5 bases, leaving 15 bases between them. CDR1 and CDR2 (germline): SEHNR, FQNEAQ (reference sequence). This CDR3 region has 13 residues. One entry per CDR3 protein, called by TCRdb with MiXCR from the 5' RACE reads. The profile shows about 200,000 distinct CDR3 sequences, roughly 15% of them singletons. This specimen belongs to a study of identical twins. Study-level results: Zero-insertion results could be subject to partial confounding by invariant MAIT and iNKT cells. Conclusions relied on cross-sectional statistical analysis, not following the same donors.

The sample also formed part of further work on T cells expressing NK-cell markers. That source reports: HCMV seropositivity characterized most of the eight sequenced donors, and seronegativity one. Specificity for HCMV among expanded NKG2C+ T cell clones was not established.

The chain joins TRBV7-9 to TRBJ2-7; D may be TRBD1 (6 bases). The sample was CD8+ T cells sorted from blood. This TCR was sampled from a young woman in good health. CDR3 region: CASTPGAVDEQYF. The CDR3, as DNA: TGTGCCAGCACCCCAGGGGCGGTCGACGAGCAGTACTTC.